The T cell receptor (beta chain) under discussion was sequenced for a study of regulatory T cells in long-lasting Graves disease. Overall study findings and caveats: Samples came from peripheral blood alone, without thyroid tissue. Persistent Graves' cases showed lower TCR diversity than newly diagnosed cases.

Time point noted: newly diagnosed GD, antithyroid drugs for less than 3 months. Following extraction of RNA from PBMCs, that RNA was used to make the TCR library. This clonotype was found a few times. Its antigen is currently unknown. CDR3 length: 17 amino acids. The V and J ends lost 0 bases and 5 bases respectively, with 20 bases between them. The germline gives CDR1 SGHRS, CDR2 YFSETQ. Building of the TCR beta libraries involved iRepertoire HTBI primers and Arm-PCR of CDR3 regions. TCRdb re-derived calls from the multiplex PCR reads in MiXCR, one entry per CDR3 protein. This sample yields 400,000 to 550,000 distinct CDR3 sequences, of which around 15% are seen a single time; about 10% belongs to the top ten. The same sample was also used in a study of T cells in Graves' hyperthyroidism and ophthalmopathy.

The gene calls are TRBV5-1 and TRBJ1-1; perhaps TRBD1 as D (6 bases). This clonotype originated in a woman in her 30s with Graves disease. This specimen was peripheral blood mononuclear cells (PBMCs), taken at new diagnosis, from a patient treated with antithyroid drugs. The CDR3 sequence is CASSLGRSLGDNTEAFF. In DNA form, the CDR3 reads TGCGCCAGCAGCTTGGGGAGATCCCTAGGGGACAATACTGAAGCTTTCTTT. Supplemented by reference TRBV5-1 and TRBJ1-1, the full variable domain reads KAGVTQTPRYLIKTRGQQVTLSCSPISGHRSVSWYQQTPGQGLQFLFEYFSETQRNKGNFPGRFSGRQFSNSRSEMNVSTLELGDSALYLCASSLGRSLGDNTEAFFGQGTRLTVV.